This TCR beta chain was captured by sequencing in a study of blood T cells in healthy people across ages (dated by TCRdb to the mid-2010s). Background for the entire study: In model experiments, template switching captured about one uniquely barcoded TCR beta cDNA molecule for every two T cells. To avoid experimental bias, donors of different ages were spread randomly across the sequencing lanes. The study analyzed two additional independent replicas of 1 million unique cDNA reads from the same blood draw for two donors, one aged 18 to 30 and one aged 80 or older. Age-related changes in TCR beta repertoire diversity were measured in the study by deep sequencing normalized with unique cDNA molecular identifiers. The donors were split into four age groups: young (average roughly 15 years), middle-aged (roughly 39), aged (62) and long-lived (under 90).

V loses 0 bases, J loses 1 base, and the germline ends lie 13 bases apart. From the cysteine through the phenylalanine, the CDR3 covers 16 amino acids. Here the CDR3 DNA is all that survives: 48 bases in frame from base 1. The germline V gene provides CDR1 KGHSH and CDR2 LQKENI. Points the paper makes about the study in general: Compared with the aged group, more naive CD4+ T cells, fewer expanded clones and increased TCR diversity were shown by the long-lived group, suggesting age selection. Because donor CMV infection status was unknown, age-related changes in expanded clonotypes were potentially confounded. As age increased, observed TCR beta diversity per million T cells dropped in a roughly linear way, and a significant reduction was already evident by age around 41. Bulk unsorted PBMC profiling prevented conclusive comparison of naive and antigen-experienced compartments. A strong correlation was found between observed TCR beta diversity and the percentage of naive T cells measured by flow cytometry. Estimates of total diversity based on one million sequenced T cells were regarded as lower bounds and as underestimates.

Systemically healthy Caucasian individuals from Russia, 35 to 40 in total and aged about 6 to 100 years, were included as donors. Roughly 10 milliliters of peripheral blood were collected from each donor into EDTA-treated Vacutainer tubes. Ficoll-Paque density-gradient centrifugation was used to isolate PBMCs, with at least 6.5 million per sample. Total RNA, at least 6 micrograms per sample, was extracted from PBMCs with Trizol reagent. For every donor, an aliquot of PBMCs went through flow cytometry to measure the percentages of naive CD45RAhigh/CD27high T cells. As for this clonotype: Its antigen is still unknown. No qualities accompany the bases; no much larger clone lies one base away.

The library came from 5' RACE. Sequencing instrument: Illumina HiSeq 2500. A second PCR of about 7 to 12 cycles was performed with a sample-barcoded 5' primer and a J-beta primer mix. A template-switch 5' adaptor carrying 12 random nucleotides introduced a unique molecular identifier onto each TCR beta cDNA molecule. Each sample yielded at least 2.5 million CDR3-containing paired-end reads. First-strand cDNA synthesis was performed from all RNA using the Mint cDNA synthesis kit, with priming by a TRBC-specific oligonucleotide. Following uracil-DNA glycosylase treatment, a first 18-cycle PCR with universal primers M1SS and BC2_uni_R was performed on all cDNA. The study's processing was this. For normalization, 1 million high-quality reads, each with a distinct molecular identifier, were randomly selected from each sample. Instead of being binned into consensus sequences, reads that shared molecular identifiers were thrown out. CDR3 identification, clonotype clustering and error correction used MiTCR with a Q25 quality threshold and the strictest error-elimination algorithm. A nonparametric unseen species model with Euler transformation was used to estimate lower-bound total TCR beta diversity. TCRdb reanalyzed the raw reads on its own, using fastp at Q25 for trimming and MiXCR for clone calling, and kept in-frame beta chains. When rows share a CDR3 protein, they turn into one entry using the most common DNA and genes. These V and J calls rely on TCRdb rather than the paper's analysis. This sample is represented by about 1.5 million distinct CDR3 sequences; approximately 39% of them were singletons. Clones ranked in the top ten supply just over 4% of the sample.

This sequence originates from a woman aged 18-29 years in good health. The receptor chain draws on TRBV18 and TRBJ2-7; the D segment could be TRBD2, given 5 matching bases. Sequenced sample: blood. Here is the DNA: TGTGCCAGCTCACCACCAAGGAGAAGGAGGTCCTACGAGCAGTACTTC. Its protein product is CASSPPRRRRSYEQYF.